Presented here are 12 T cell receptor beta chains from one specimen sequenced in a study of post-analysis software for immune sequencing data. These receptors' targets are unknown. General study results and limits: In patients, TRBV5-6, TRBV5-1 and TRBV20-1 belonged to roughly five TRBV segments found more frequently than in controls.

Researchers reported that TCR beta cDNA libraries carried unique molecular identifiers. A single record per CDR3 protein comes from TCRdb applying MiXCR to the PCR reads. The top ten clones hold 4.6% of a sample with 750,000 to 950,000 distinct CDR3 sequences, about 57% of them seen once. The specimen sequenced was blood. These receptors all come from a girl aged 5 to 17 with multiple sclerosis.

This clonotype has more than one count but fewer than ten. V gene TRBV15 combines with J gene TRBJ2-4; D uncertain. Trimming removed 1 base at V and 0 bases at J, with 13 bases between. Germline V gene sequence: CDR1 LNHNV, CDR2 YYDKDF (reference sequence). This CDR3 has 17 residues. CDR3: CATSRGDWDIAKNIQYF. The CDR3 region has the DNA TGTGCCACCAGCAGAGGAGACTGGGATATAGCCAAAAACATTCAGTACTTC.

This sequence joins TRBV7-3 and TRBJ2-1; perhaps TRBD2 as D (5 bases). V was pared by 5 bases and J by 0 bases, with 17 bases between. From germline, CDR1 is SGHTA and CDR2 FQGTGA. CDR3 size: 17 residues. The CDR3 DNA is TGTGCCAGCAGCCCATTGGCGGGCTCCGGCTCCTACAATGAGCAGTTCTTC. It is translated as CASSPLAGSGSYNEQFF.

This clonotype was recorded a few times. The chain has TRBV12-3 or TRBV12-4 and TRBJ2-3, with no clear D. The CDR3 totals 14 residues. Trimming pared 3 bases from V and 0 bases from J, leaving 7 bases between. The CDR3 bases are TGTGCCAGCAGTTTGAGAAGAAGCACAGATACGCAGTATTTT. This translates into CASSLRRSTDTQYF.

This clonotype has only a few counts. The gene calls are TRBV20-1 and TRBJ2-5; tentatively, D is TRBD1 (5 bases). V shed 6 bases and J shed 5 bases, with 16 bases lying between them. Per the germline V gene, CDR1 is DFQATT and CDR2 is SNEGSKA (reference sequence). The CDR3 is made up of 13 amino acids. The CDR3 protein is CSAIDSNVETQYF. CDR3 bases: TGCAGTGCCATCGACAGCAATGTGGAGACCCAGTACTTC.

Details on this clonotype: Germline is not matched at one junction end, which may reflect a read error. The chain has TRBV7-8 and TRBJ2-3; 11 nucleotides align to TRBD1. This CDR3 spans 16 amino acids. CDR1 and CDR2 from the germline V gene are SGHVS and FQNEAQ. The chain's CDR3 is CASSSLDRGLADTQYF. The DNA of the CDR3 is TGTGCAAGCAGCTCCCTGGACAGGGGGCTTGCAGATACGCAGTATTTT.

J is TRBJ1-2 and V is TRBV12-3 or TRBV12-4, with TRBD1 identical over 9 bases. The length of the CDR3 is 18 residues. After removal of 5 bases from V and 2 bases from J, the junction contained 15 bases not matched to a gene. CDR3 in DNA: TGTGCCAGCAGTACCAGAAAGATACAGGGGGCTCCCAACTATGGCTACACCTTC. Its protein product is CASSTRKIQGAPNYGYTF.

This clonotype has just a few counts. This chain links TRBV27 with TRBJ1-2; D uncertain. Trimming stripped 4 bases from V and 5 bases from J, with 11 bases between. Germline V lookup: CDR1 MNHEY, CDR2 SMNVEV (reference sequence). This CDR3 region has 13 residues. The CDR3: CASSSLIGYGYTF. For the CDR3, the DNA is TGTGCCAGCAGTTCCCTAATAGGTTATGGCTACACCTTC.

This chain uses TRBV10-3 with TRBJ1-4, with D unresolved. Germline CDR1 and CDR2: ENHRY and SYGVKD. Trimming removed 6 bases at V and 0 bases at J, with 5 bases between. The CDR3 is 13 residues long. CDR3 bases: TGTGCCATCAGAGGTGCAACTAATGAAAAACTGTTTTTT. Translating gives CAIRGATNEKLFF.

The J gene is TRBJ2-5, the V gene TRBV10-3; 7 nucleotides align to TRBD1. The V gene end was trimmed by 4 bases and the J gene end by 3 bases; junction bases not matched to a gene: 5. The CDR3 spans 14 residues. From germline, CDR1 is ENHRY and CDR2 SYGVKD. This CDR3 is CAISAGRGKETQYF. The CDR3 DNA sequence: TGTGCCATCAGTGCGGGCAGGGGGAAAGAGACCCAGTACTTC.

The rearrangement uses TRBV29-1 and TRBJ1-2, with TRBD1 matching 8 bases. V shed 3 bases and J 4 bases; nucleotides not matched to a gene: 1. The CDR3 spans 12 residues. The germline V gene encodes CDR1 SQVTM and CDR2 ANQGSEA. DNA of the CDR3: TGCAGCGTTGAGACAGGGGTCTATGGCTACACCTTC. It codes for CSVETGVYGYTF. The variable domain in full, with the rest retrieved from reference TRBV29-1 and TRBJ1-2, is SAVISQKPSRDICQRGTSLTIQCQVDSQVTMMFWYRQQPGQSLTLIATANQGSEATYESGFVIDKFPISRPNLTFSTLTVSNMSPEDSSIYLCSVETGVYGYTFGSGTRLTVV.

This clonotype occurred a few times. The chain employs TRBV10-3 and TRBJ2-5; no definite D call. The CDR3 runs 12 residues. Trimming removed 4 bases at V and 3 bases at J, with 6 bases between. CDR1 ENHRY and CDR2 SYGVKD come from the germline V gene. CDR3 protein: CAISGYEETQYF. As DNA, the CDR3 is TGTGCCATCAGTGGTTATGAAGAGACCCAGTACTTC.

This chain links TRBV11-1 with TRBJ1-2; tentatively, D is TRBD1 (6 bases). V lost 5 bases, J lost 3 bases, and 10 bases lay in between. Germline CDR1 SGHAT, CDR2 FQDESV (reference sequence). This CDR3 is built from 13 residues. In DNA, the CDR3 is TGTGCCAGCAGCGGCGAGGGGGACTATGGCTACACCTTC. It specifies CASSGEGDYGYTF.